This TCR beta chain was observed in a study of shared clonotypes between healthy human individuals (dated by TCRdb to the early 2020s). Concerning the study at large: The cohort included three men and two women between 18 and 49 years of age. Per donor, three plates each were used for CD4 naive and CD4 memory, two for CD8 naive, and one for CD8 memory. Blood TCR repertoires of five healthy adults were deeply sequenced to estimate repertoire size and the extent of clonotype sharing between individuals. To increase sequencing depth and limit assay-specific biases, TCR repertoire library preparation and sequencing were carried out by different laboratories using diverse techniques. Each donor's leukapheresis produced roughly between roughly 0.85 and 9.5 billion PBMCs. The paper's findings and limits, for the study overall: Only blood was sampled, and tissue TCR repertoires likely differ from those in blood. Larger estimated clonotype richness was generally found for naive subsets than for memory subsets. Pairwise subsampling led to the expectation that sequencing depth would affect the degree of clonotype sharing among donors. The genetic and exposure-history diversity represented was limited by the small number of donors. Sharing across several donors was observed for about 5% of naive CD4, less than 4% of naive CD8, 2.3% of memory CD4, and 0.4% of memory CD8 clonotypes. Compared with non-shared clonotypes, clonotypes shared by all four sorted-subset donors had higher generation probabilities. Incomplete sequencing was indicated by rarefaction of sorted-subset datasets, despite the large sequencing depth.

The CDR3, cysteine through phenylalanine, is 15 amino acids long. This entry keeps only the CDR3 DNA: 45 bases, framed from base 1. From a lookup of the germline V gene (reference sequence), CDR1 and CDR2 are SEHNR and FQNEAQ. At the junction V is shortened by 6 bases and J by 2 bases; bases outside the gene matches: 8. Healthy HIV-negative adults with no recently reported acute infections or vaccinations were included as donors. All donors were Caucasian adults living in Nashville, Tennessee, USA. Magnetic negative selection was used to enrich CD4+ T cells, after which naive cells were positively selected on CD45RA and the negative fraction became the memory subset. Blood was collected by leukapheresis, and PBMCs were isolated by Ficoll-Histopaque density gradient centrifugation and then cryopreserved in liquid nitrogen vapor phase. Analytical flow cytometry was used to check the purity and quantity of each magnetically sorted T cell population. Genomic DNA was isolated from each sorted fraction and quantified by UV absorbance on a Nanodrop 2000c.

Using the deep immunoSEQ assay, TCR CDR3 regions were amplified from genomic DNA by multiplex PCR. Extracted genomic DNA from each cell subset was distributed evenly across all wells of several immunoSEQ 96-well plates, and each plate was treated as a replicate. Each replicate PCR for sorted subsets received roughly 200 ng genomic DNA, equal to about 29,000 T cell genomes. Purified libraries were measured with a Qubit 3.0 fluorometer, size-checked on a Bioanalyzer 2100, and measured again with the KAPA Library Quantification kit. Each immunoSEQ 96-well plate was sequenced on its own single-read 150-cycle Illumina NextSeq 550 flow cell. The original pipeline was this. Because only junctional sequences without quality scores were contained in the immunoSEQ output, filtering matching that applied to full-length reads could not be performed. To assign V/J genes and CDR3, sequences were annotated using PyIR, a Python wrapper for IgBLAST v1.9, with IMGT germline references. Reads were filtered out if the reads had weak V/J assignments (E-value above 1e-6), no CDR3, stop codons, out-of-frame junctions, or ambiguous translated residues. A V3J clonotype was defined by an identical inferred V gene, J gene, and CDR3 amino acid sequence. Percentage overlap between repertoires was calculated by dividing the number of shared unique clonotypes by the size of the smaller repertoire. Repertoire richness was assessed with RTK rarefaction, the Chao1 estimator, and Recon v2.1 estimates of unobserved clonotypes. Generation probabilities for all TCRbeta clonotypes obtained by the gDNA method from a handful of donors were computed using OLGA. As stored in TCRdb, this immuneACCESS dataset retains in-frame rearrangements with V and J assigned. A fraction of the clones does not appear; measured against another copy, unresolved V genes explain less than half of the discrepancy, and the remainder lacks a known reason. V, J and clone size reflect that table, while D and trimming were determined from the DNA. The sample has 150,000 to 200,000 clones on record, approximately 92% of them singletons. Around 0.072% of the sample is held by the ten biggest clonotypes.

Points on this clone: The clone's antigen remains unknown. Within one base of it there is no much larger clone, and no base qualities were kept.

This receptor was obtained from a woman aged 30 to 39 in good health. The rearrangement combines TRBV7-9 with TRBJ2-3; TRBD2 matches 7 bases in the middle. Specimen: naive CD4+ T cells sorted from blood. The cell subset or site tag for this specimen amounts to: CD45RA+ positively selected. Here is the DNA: TGTGCCAGCAGGAGACTAGCCTCCTTCACAGATACGCAGTATTTT. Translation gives CASRRLASFTDTQYF.